A single sample is the source of the 2 T cell receptor beta chains below, sequenced in a study of molecular identifiers for immune sequencing clone quantification. One entry per CDR3 protein, called by TCRdb with MiXCR from the PCR reads. The table shows hundreds of thousands of distinct CDR3 sequences, with roughly 27% occurring only once. Material: naive CD8+ T cells from blood, with Jurkat cell RNA spiked in. Indicated subset: FACS-sorted CD8+CD4-CCR7+CD45RA+ naive T cells. The receptor set was obtained from a human donor in good health. Some libraries in this study had Jurkat cell RNA spiked in.

The rearrangement joins TRBV12-3 or TRBV12-4 to TRBJ2-2; D not resolved. Trimming took 5 bases from V and 0 from J, leaving 4 bases between them. The CDR3 consists of 13 residues. The CDR3 region is CASSTPNTGELFF. CDR3 DNA sequence: TGTGCCAGCAGTACCCCGAACACCGGGGAGCTGTTTTTT.

This clonotype has just a few counts. The rearrangement uses TRBV4-1 and TRBJ2-4, with no clear D. The germline gives CDR1 MGHRA, CDR2 YSYEKL. V was shortened by 1 base and J by 12 bases, with 10 bases between the two germline ends. The CDR3 has 12 residues. DNA of the CDR3: TGCGCCAGCAGCCAAGGAGGAGAGGATCAGTACTTC. This codes for CASSQGGEDQYF.